The source of this T cell receptor (beta chain) is a study of radiotherapy plus CTLA-4 blockade in lung cancer. Sequencing used immunoSEQ multiplex PCR; TCRdb keeps in-frame clones, though not all of them. The sample lists 90,000 to 130,000 clones; 81% were seen once. V was shortened by 4 bases and J by 2 bases, with 14 bases between the two germline ends. Germline assignment: CDR1 MRHNA and CDR2 SNTAGT. The CDR3 runs 15 residues. The source material was peripheral blood, sampled from a patient treated with radiotherapy plus ipilimumab. The sequence came from a human donor with non-small cell lung cancer that progressed on radiotherapy plus ipilimumab. Some clones in this sample may be carry-over from other donors' samples. The chain carries TRBV6-4 and TRBJ1-1, with a possible D match to TRBD1 (5 bases). This chain's CDR3 is CASSASTDLNTEAFF. The CDR3 DNA sequence: TGTGCCAGCAGTGCCTCGACAGACCTTAACACTGAAGCTTTCTTT.